The clone carrying this TCR beta chain has a handful of counts. Its antigen is as yet unknown. The sample comes from a study of blood T cells in healthy people across ages. The V and J ends lost 1 base and 8 bases, in that order; junction bases with no gene match: 12. CDR3 length: 16 residues. The V gene's germline CDR1 is SGHTA and CDR2 FQGTGA. Points from the study as a whole: Naive CD4+ cells and diversity were both higher in long-lived donors than in aged donors. The recorded TCR beta diversity per million T cells decreased in a roughly linear manner with age.

The use of a sample-barcoded 5' primer and a J-beta primer mix characterized a second PCR of about 6 to 12 cycles. All samples gave at least 2.5 million CDR3-containing paired-end reads. TCRdb ran MiXCR on the 5' RACE reads and lists one entry per CDR3 protein. The repertoire holds approximately 1,000,000 distinct CDR3 sequences, roughly two fifths seen once, with about an eighth in the top ten. Drawing of peripheral blood yielded 7.5 to 10 milliliters from each donor. The receptor's source is a man younger than 30 in good health. The specimen sequenced was blood. This sequence joins TRBV7-3 and TRBJ1-2, with 8 bases lining up with TRBD1. CDR3 bases: TGTGCCAGCAGCTTAAATATCGGGACAGGTCCAACGGGCTACACCTTC. Amino acids: CASSLNIGTGPTGYTF.